The source of this T cell receptor (beta chain) is a study of shared clonotypes between healthy human individuals. With V trimmed by 0 bases and J by 8 bases, 5 bases remained unmatched. The CDR3 loop spans 14 amino acids. Germline V gene sequence: CDR1 MGHDK, CDR2 SYGVNS. Naive CD8 cells lacked CD45RO, underwent positive selection for CCR7 and left out terminally differentiated effector memory CD45RA+ cells. The method was immunoSEQ multiplex PCR; TCRdb's version includes in-frame clones alone and lacks a portion of them. This sample yields roughly 2.1 million clones, of which just over 90% are seen a single time; about 1.5% belongs to the top ten.

Sequenced sample: naive CD8+ T cells from PBMCs. The chain employs TRBV25-1 and TRBJ1-2, with 8 bases aligning to TRBD1. The TCR was taken from a man between 18 and 35 years old in good health. Some clones in this sample may be carry-over from other donors' samples. The CDR3 DNA follows: TGTGCCAGCAGTGAATATCGGACAGGGCTCGGCTACACCTTC. The encoded protein is CASSEYRTGLGYTF.